The rows below give T cell receptor beta chains drawn from one sample of a study of blood T cells in healthy people across ages. TCRdb reprocessed the 5' RACE reads via MiXCR and lists one record per CDR3 protein. The sample yields approximately 800,000 distinct CDR3 sequences, around 24% seen once. The sample also formed part of further work on T cells of mothers and their children.

Input material: blood. The source is a boy aged 5-17 years in good health. Each CDR3 is given with its conserved first and last residue. D genes are given only for firm matches. Not every row has a clone size; where given, it reads once, few, many or a size class.

cdr3_aa | cdr3_nt | d_call | j_call | clone_size | v_call
CASSLGQGVTNEQFF | TGCGCCAGCAGCCTAGGACAGGGGGTAACAAATGAGCAGTTCTTC | TRBD1 | TRBJ2-1 | - | TRBV4-3
CASSFSLSTGTSVDEQYF | TGTGCCAGCAGTTTCTCGCTCTCAACCGGGACTAGCGTGGACGAGCAGTACTTC | TRBD2 | TRBJ2-7 | few | TRBV6-2/TRBV6-3
CASSQVLTRETQYF | TGTGCCAGCAGCCAAGTCCTTACTAGGGAGACCCAGTACTTC | - | TRBJ2-5 | - | TRBV3-1
CASVPQGTYNEQFF | TGTGCTAGTGTCCCCCAGGGAACCTACAATGAGCAGTTCTTC | - | TRBJ2-1 | few | TRBV12-5
CASSAGPPGYEQYF | TGTGCCAGCAGCGCGGGACCCCCTGGGTACGAGCAGTACTTC | - | TRBJ2-7 | few | TRBV7-6
CASVISNYGYTF | TGTGCCAGCGTGATTTCGAACTATGGCTACACCTTC | - | TRBJ1-2 | - | TRBV12-3/TRBV12-4
CASSPLNGANVLTF | TGTGCCAGCAGTCCTCTGAACGGGGCCAACGTCCTGACTTTC | - | TRBJ2-6 | - | TRBV27
CASSLFPGPTEKLFF | TGCGCCAGCAGCTTGTTTCCGGGACCGACCGAAAAACTGTTTTTT | - | TRBJ1-4 | - | TRBV5-1
CASRRDTLYYGYTF | TGTGCCAGCAGAAGGGACACCCTGTACTATGGCTACACCTTC | - | TRBJ1-2 | few | TRBV6-6
CASSEQRGHGYGYTF | TGTGCCAGCAGCGAGCAAAGGGGGCACGGCTATGGCTACACCTTC | TRBD1 | TRBJ1-2 | - | TRBV6-5
CSASGGQPNTEAFF | TGCAGTGCTTCCGGGGGACAGCCGAACACTGAAGCTTTCTTT | TRBD1 | TRBJ1-1 | - | TRBV20-1
CASSLTSGIIQETQYF | TGTGCCAGCAGTTTAACGAGCGGGATTATACAAGAGACCCAGTACTTC | TRBD2 | TRBJ2-5 | - | TRBV28
CASSFQGAANGYTF | TGTGCCAGCAGCTTCCAGGGGGCGGCAAACGGCTACACCTTC | TRBD1 | TRBJ1-2 | - | TRBV7-9
CASSSSGVPPYNEQFF | TGTGCCAGCAGCTCTAGCGGGGTGCCACCCTACAATGAGCAGTTCTTC | TRBD2 | TRBJ2-1 | few | TRBV7-6
CASSGAGPTNTGELFF | TGCGCCAGCAGCGGAGCAGGGCCCACGAACACCGGGGAGCTGTTTTTT | - | TRBJ2-2 | few | TRBV5-1
CASSYIGRGYQETQYF | TGTGCCAGCAGTTACATCGGCAGGGGGTACCAAGAGACCCAGTACTTC | TRBD1 | TRBJ2-5 | few | TRBV6-5
CASSLLADRPGEQYF | TGTGCCAGCTCATTACTCGCGGACAGGCCTGGGGAGCAGTACTTC | TRBD1 | TRBJ2-7 | - | TRBV18
CASSFRQSEAFF | TGTGCCAGCAGCTTTCGACAGTCTGAAGCTTTCTTT | - | TRBJ1-1 | - | TRBV7-2
CAISERALPTYEQYF | TGTGCCATCAGTGAAAGGGCCCTCCCTACCTACGAGCAGTACTTC | - | TRBJ2-7 | few | TRBV10-3
CASSSMGTHRETQYF | TGTGCCAGCAGTTCAATGGGCACCCATCGGGAGACCCAGTACTTC | - | TRBJ2-5 | - | TRBV6-1
CASSVGGAGEETQYF | TGTGCCAGCAGCGTAGGCGGAGCGGGGGAAGAGACCCAGTACTTC | TRBD2 | TRBJ2-5 | many | TRBV9
CASSYGPPGGPYEQYF | TGTGCCAGCAGTTACGGCCCCCCAGGGGGCCCCTACGAGCAGTACTTC | TRBD1 | TRBJ2-7 | few | TRBV6-5
CASSTSQGVYEQYF | TGTGCCAGCTCAACCTCCCAGGGGGTCTACGAGCAGTACTTC | TRBD1 | TRBJ2-7 | - | TRBV18
CASSYSSEGAKNIQYF | TGTGCCAGCAGTTACTCGAGCGAAGGGGCCAAAAACATTCAGTACTTC | - | TRBJ2-4 | - | TRBV6-2/TRBV6-3
CASSLAVAGGQETQYF | TGTGCCAGCAGCCTAGCAGTAGCGGGGGGGCAAGAGACCCAGTACTTC | TRBD2 | TRBJ2-5 | few | TRBV9
CAWMPLGQGDETQYF | TGTGCCTGGATGCCGTTGGGACAGGGGGATGAGACCCAGTACTTC | TRBD1 | TRBJ2-5 | - | TRBV30
CASSLMVPGNTIYF | TGTGCCAGCAGCCTAATGGTCCCTGGAAACACCATATATTTT | - | TRBJ1-3 | - | TRBV12-3/TRBV12-4
CSARPFGQSNTEAFF | TGCAGTGCTAGACCGTTCGGGCAGTCGAACACTGAAGCTTTCTTT | - | TRBJ1-1 | - | TRBV20-1
CASRQGGGELFF | TGTGCCAGCAGGCAGGGAGGCGGGGAGCTGTTTTTT | - | TRBJ2-2 | few | TRBV7-6
CASRRDRVGEQYF | TGTGCCAGCAGGCGGGACAGGGTCGGCGAGCAGTACTTC | TRBD1 | TRBJ2-7 | few | TRBV12-3/TRBV12-4
CATSRGAGASGANVLTF | TGTGCCACCAGCAGAGGGGCAGGGGCCTCTGGGGCCAACGTCCTGACTTTC | - | TRBJ2-6 | - | TRBV15
CASSARQGGEQFF | TGCGCCAGCAGCGCGAGACAGGGGGGTGAGCAGTTCTTC | TRBD1 | TRBJ2-1 | - | TRBV5-1
CSADRAYTQYF | TGCAGTGCTGATAGGGCTTATACGCAGTATTTT | - | TRBJ2-3 | - | TRBV20-1
CASSQLQEETQYF | TGCGCCAGCAGCCAACTACAGGAAGAGACCCAGTACTTC | - | TRBJ2-5 | - | TRBV4-1
CASSSLTGEGYEQYF | TGTGCCAGCAGCTCCCTGACGGGCGAGGGCTACGAGCAGTACTTC | - | TRBJ2-7 | - | TRBV7-9
CASSLWDGEGTQYF | TGTGCCAGCAGCCTATGGGATGGGGAGGGAACCCAGTACTTC | TRBD2 | TRBJ2-5 | - | TRBV3-1
CASSDKDGKLVAGELFF | TGCGCCAGCAGTGACAAGGACGGCAAATTGGTCGCCGGGGAGCTGTTTTTT | - | TRBJ2-2 | few | TRBV10-2
CASSYTGTSGVGEQFF | TGTGCCAGCAGTTACACCGGGACTAGCGGGGTAGGTGAGCAGTTCTTC | TRBD2 | TRBJ2-1 | - | TRBV7-9
CASSPNEETQYF | TGTGCCAGCTCACCCAACGAAGAGACCCAGTACTTC | - | TRBJ2-5 | few | TRBV18
CSVRRVSELGEQYF | TGCAGTGTTAGGCGCGTCTCCGAGCTAGGGGAGCAGTACTTC | - | TRBJ2-7 | - | TRBV20-1
CASSLGAGVRNEQYF | TGTGCCAGCAGCTTAGGAGCGGGGGTAAGGAACGAGCAGTACTTC | TRBD2 | TRBJ2-7 | - | TRBV7-2
CASSWGRPSTDTQYF | TGTGCCAGCAGCTGGGGCAGGCCTAGCACAGATACGCAGTATTTT | - | TRBJ2-3 | once | TRBV12-3/TRBV12-4
CASSRTGRYEQYF | TGTGCCAGCAGCCGGACAGGGAGATACGAGCAGTACTTC | TRBD1 | TRBJ2-7 | many | TRBV7-9
CSAAPGLAGGLGETQYF | TGCAGTGCTGCCCCGGGACTAGCGGGGGGGCTTGGGGAGACCCAGTACTTC | TRBD2 | TRBJ2-5 | - | TRBV20-1
CASTSSGNTIYF | TGTGCCAGCACTAGCTCTGGAAACACCATATATTTT | - | TRBJ1-3 | - | TRBV12-3/TRBV12-4
CASSGFGPYEQYF | TGTGCCAGCAGTGGATTTGGGCCCTACGAGCAGTACTTC | - | TRBJ2-7 | - | TRBV3-1
CSVEKQVHGYTF | TGCAGCGTTGAGAAACAGGTCCACGGCTACACCTTC | - | TRBJ1-2 | - | TRBV29-1
CASSPSGAQDTQYF | TGTGCCAGCAGCCCTAGCGGGGCCCAGGATACGCAGTATTTT | TRBD2 | TRBJ2-3 | few | TRBV7-9
CSVEGTRAGETQYF | TGCAGCGTTGAAGGAACCCGGGCCGGGGAGACCCAGTACTTC | - | TRBJ2-5 | many | TRBV29-1
CSAPASGGAGETQYF | TGCAGTGCTCCCGCTAGCGGGGGGGCCGGGGAGACCCAGTACTTC | TRBD2 | TRBJ2-5 | few | TRBV20-1
CASSLAVAGDGYTF | TGCGCCAGCAGCTTGGCCGTGGCAGGGGATGGCTACACCTTC | - | TRBJ1-2 | - | TRBV5-1